Described below is a single T cell receptor (beta chain) sequence and its context. Some clones are missing from TCRdb's copy, which holds only in-frame ones; the method was immunoSEQ multiplex PCR. This table has under 300,000 clones, 80% to 90% appearing once. The CDR3 runs to 17 residues. V was clipped by 0 bases and J by 1 base; unmatched bases: 5. The germline V gene encodes CDR1 SGHRS and CDR2 YFSETQ. The sample is drawn from a study of blood T cell repertoires in COVID-19. The sample consisted of peripheral blood. The V gene is TRBV5-1, the J gene TRBJ2-2, with TRBD1 matching over 8 bases. The clonotype originates from a woman in her seventies with acute or convalescent COVID-19. CDR3: CASSLGPGTGNTGELFF. CDR3 nucleotide sequence: TGCGCCAGCAGCTTGGGACCCGGGACAGGGAACACCGGGGAGCTGTTTTTT.